Listed here are 13 T cell receptor beta chains from one sample, sequenced in a study of T cell responses to AZD1222 COVID-19 vaccine. The protocol was immunoSEQ multiplex PCR, while the TCRdb copy is restricted to in-frame clones and leaves out a portion. The data hold tens of thousands of clones, with about 88% observed a single time. Sequenced material: peripheral blood, taken on day 0 of AZD1222 vaccination. The receptor set was obtained from an adult in good health.

This clone has just one count. V is TRBV16 and J is TRBJ1-5, with D possibly being TRBD1 (5 bases). The CDR3 is 17 residues long. CDR1 is KGHSY, CDR2 FQNENV, per germline. Trimming removed 0 bases from V and 0 bases from J, with 12 bases in between. The DNA of the CDR3 is TGTGCCAGCAGCCAATCGAGGGGTCAGTATAGCAATCAGCCCCAGCATTTT. Protein product: CASSQSRGQYSNQPQHF.

The chain recombines TRBV12-3 or TRBV12-4 with TRBJ2-5; either TRBD1 or TRBD2 may fit D (5 bases each). The CDR3 is 13 residues long. V lost 7 bases and J 1 base, leaving 10 bases between the germline ends. The DNA for the CDR3 is TGTGCCAGCACTGGGGGTTCCCAAGAGACCCAGTACTTC. Its protein is CASTGGSQETQYF.

The rearrangement uses TRBV5-1 and TRBJ2-3; 8 bases are shared with TRBD2. V shed 5 bases and J 2 bases; nucleotides not matched to a gene: 10. The germline V gene has CDR1 SGHRS and CDR2 YFSETQ. This CDR3 is 16 amino acids long. The CDR3 DNA reads as TGCGCCAGCAGAGACCTCGCGGGGGGAGCCACAGATACGCAGTATTTT. This translates into CASRDLAGGATDTQYF.

The chain links TRBV5-4 to TRBJ2-1, with 11 bases identical to TRBD2. In germline, CDR1 is SGHNT, CDR2 YYREEE (reference sequence). This CDR3 comprises 15 residues. V lost 7 bases and J lost 12; bases outside the gene matches: 15. CDR3: CASEKRLAGNVVQFF. The CDR3 bases are TGTGCCAGCGAGAAACGACTAGCGGGAAACGTCGTGCAGTTCTTC.

The V gene is TRBV9, the J gene TRBJ1-3, with D tentatively TRBD1 (5 bases). This CDR3 has 16 residues. V was trimmed by 3 bases and J by 0 bases, leaving 13 bases between them. CDR1 and CDR2 from the germline V gene are SGDLS and YYNGEE. CDR3 nucleotide sequence: TGTGCCAGCAGCGGACCCTTCCAGGGCTCTGGAAACACCATATATTTT. This gives the protein CASSGPFQGSGNTIYF.

As DNA, the CDR3 is TGTGCCAGCAGCCCGTCCCGGGACCCTTTCCGGAATGAAAAACTGTTTTTT. This encodes CASSPSRDPFRNEKLFF. The rearrangement joins TRBV3-1 (or the pseudogene TRBV3-2) to TRBJ1-4, with a weak D call TRBD1 (5 bases). This CDR3 spans 17 amino acids. Between the trimmed V and J ends, which lost 4 bases and 5 bases, there was a span of 20 bases. From germline, CDR1 is LGHDT and CDR2 YNNKEL (reference sequence).

V and J are TRBV19 and TRBJ1-6, with D perhaps TRBD1 (6 bases). Germline V CDR1 and CDR2: LNHDA, SQIVND (reference sequence). The CDR3 is 13 residues long. V was shortened by 5 bases and J by 10 bases, with 12 bases between the two germline ends. CDR3 sequence reads: CASSLTGTSPLHF. Here the CDR3 DNA reads TGTGCCAGTAGTTTAACAGGGACCTCACCCCTCCACTTT.

The rearrangement joins TRBV7-9 to TRBJ1-1; 9 bases are shared with TRBD1. CDR3 length: 18 residues. Looked up from germline, CDR1 is SEHNR and CDR2 is FQNEAQ (reference sequence). With 2 bases clipped from V and 1 base from J, the junction kept 11 bases outside the gene matches. The CDR3 loop reads CASSLKLTGQGPNTEAFF. As DNA, the CDR3 is TGTGCCAGCAGCTTAAAGTTGACGGGACAGGGCCCGAACACTGAAGCTTTCTTT.

The chain uses TRBV5-1 and TRBJ1-4; the D is unclear. CDR1 is SGHRS and CDR2 is YFSETQ in the germline V gene. The CDR3 contains 16 residues. Trimming removed 4 bases from V and 5 bases from J, with 18 bases in between. The CDR3 nucleotides read TGCGCCAGCAGCCCGAACCCTTTTGGCATCAATGAAAAACTGTTTTTT. Amino acids: CASSPNPFGINEKLFF.

The V call is TRBV30, the J call TRBJ2-5; 10 bases line up with TRBD2. With V trimmed by 8 bases and J by 3 bases, 15 bases remained unmatched. CDR1 is GTSNPN, CDR2 SVGIG, per germline (reference sequence). This CDR3 has 16 amino acids. The CDR3 loop is CAGSGGAPKTKETQYF. DNA of the CDR3: TGTGCCGGAAGCGGGGGGGCCCCCAAGACAAAAGAGACCCAGTACTTC.

V is TRBV2 and J is TRBJ2-6, with D maybe TRBD1 (5 bases). Germline values: CDR1 SNHLY, CDR2 FYNNEI. This CDR3 spans 15 amino acids. V lost 6 bases, J lost 0 bases, and 9 bases lay in between. The CDR3, as DNA: TGTGCCAGCAGAGTGACAGACTCTGGGGCCAACGTCCTGACTTTC. It translates to CASRVTDSGANVLTF.

The J gene is TRBJ1-1, the V gene TRBV27; 7 bases match TRBD1. In germline, CDR1 is MNHEY, CDR2 SMNVEV (reference sequence). Trimming removed 5 bases from V and 5 bases from J; junction bases left unmatched: 5. This CDR3 contains 13 residues. CDR3 protein: CASSPQGQTEAFF. CDR3 sequence (DNA): TGTGCCAGCAGTCCCCAGGGACAGACTGAAGCTTTCTTT.

The chain recombines TRBV30 with TRBJ2-6; D is ambiguous. Trimming left V 0 bases short and J 2 bases short, with 5 bases between. This CDR3 has 14 amino acids. CDR1 and CDR2 (germline): GTSNPN, SVGIG (reference sequence). CDR3 coding DNA: TGTGCCTGGAGTGTACTTGCTGGGGCCAACGTCCTGACTTTC. Protein product: CAWSVLAGANVLTF.